This T cell receptor (beta chain) was found in a study of OX40 agonist ivuxolimab in advanced cancers. Turning to the study itself: A mean age of around 66 years, range roughly 23 to 85, was recorded, and roughly 83% were male. One hepatocellular carcinoma and a couple of cutaneous melanoma patients partially responded. Findings of the study overall: Among patients with partial responses at 0.1-3.0 mg/kg, clonal expansion was among the lowest.

Concerning this clone itself: Its antigen is undetermined.

Sequencing used immunoSEQ multiplex PCR; TCRdb keeps in-frame clones, though not all of them. Found here are tens of thousands of clones, approximately 80% of them singletons; the top ten hold roughly 2.2%. The sequenced sample was CD4+ or CD8+ T cells sorted from blood, obtained in a trial of the OX40 agonist ivuxolimab. This TCR was sampled from an adult with an advanced solid tumor such as melanoma, head and neck, liver or kidney cancer.

CDR3 DNA sequence: TGTGCCAGCAGCCTCCAGCGGGGGAGTCAAGAGACCCAGTACTTC. Protein: CASSLQRGSQETQYF. This rearrangement joins TRBV7-9 to TRBJ2-5; 8 nucleotides line up with TRBD2. The germline gives CDR1 SEHNR, CDR2 FQNEAQ (reference sequence). This CDR3 comprises 15 residues. J lost 2 bases, V lost 5 bases, and 7 bases had no gene match.